The 29 T cell receptor beta chains given below trace back to one sample, sequenced in a study of CD8 T cells in ankylosing spondylitis. Study observations and caveats: A TCR beta motif of under ten highly homologous variants appeared characteristic of ankylosing spondylitis blood.

TCRdb re-analysed the 5' RACE reads in MiXCR, keeping a single row per CDR3 protein. Of a few hundred thousand distinct CDR3 sequences listed, around 24% are singletons. Their target antigens are unknown. Sequencing was performed on blood, either unsorted or a sorted T cell fraction (not recorded which). These receptors all come from a male donor with ankylosing spondylitis.

This clonotype was recorded at least ten times. The V call is TRBV29-1, the J call TRBJ2-3; 7 bases align to TRBD1. V lost 3 bases and J lost 4; bases outside the gene matches: 4. Germline V gene lookup returns CDR1 SQVTM and CDR2 ANQGSEA. This CDR3 has 13 residues. The CDR3, as DNA: TGCAGCGTTGATTCGCAGGGGGCAGATACGCAGTATTTT. Residues: CSVDSQGADTQYF.

This chain uses TRBV10-3 with TRBJ2-3, with 7 positions matching TRBD2. Germline V gives CDR1 ENHRY, CDR2 SYGVKD. This CDR3 comprises 15 residues. The trim removed 3 bases at V and 5 bases at J, leaving 8 bases unmatched. For the CDR3, the DNA is TGTGCCATCAGTGACACACTAGCGACGGAAGATACGCAGTATTTT. Its protein product is CAISDTLATEDTQYF.

This clonotype was observed a handful of times. Germline and junction disagree at one end, which may indicate a read error. This chain connects TRBV6-1 to TRBJ2-7, with TRBD2 identical over 8 bases. CDR1 and CDR2 from the germline V gene are MNHNS and SASEGT. This CDR3 has 14 amino acids. CDR3 sequence reads: CASSKAGTSYEQYF. CDR3 nucleotides: TGTGCCAGCAGTAAAGCCGGGACTAGCTACGAGCAGTACTTC.

This sequence joins TRBV20-1 and TRBJ2-7, with a tentative D call TRBD1 (7 bases). CDR3 length: 15 residues. V was clipped by 3 bases and J by 3 bases, with 18 bases between them. Looked up from germline, CDR1 is DFQATT and CDR2 is SNEGSKA (reference sequence). The CDR3 sequence: CSASQGGVWVYEQYF. The CDR3 DNA follows: TGCAGTGCTAGCCAGGGGGGTGTCTGGGTCTACGAGCAGTACTTC.

The table lists this clonotype with a count of one. This chain uses TRBV18 with TRBJ2-7, with D possibly being TRBD1 or TRBD2 (7 bases each). The germline V gene encodes CDR1 KGHSH and CDR2 LQKENI. Trimming shortened V by 5 bases and J by 3 bases, and 17 bases separated the two germline ends. CDR3 length: 15 residues. The CDR3 region has the DNA TGTGCCAGCTCAACGGGGGAGGGGGCCGTCTACGAGCAGTACTTC. Translation: CASSTGEGAVYEQYF.

V gene TRBV18 combines with J gene TRBJ2-7; 10 nucleotides match TRBD1. The CDR3 runs to 15 residues. The V gene's germline CDR1 is KGHSH and CDR2 LQKENI. J gave up 6 bases and V 0 bases, and 5 bases lay outside the gene matches. This chain's CDR3 is CASSPPGDRGGEQYF. CDR3 in DNA: TGTGCCAGCTCACCACCGGGGGACAGGGGTGGCGAGCAGTACTTC.

This clonotype was counted a few times. The chain couples TRBV5-1 to TRBJ2-7; no clear D gene. Germline V gene sequence: CDR1 SGHRS, CDR2 YFSETQ. V was trimmed by 6 bases and J by 6 bases, leaving 19 bases between them. The CDR3 contains 14 residues. The CDR3 sequence: CASNGRSQDREQYF. CDR3 DNA sequence: TGCGCCAGCAATGGCCGCTCCCAGGATCGCGAGCAGTACTTC.

This clonotype was picked up many times. The chain couples TRBV5-1 to TRBJ2-7, with D perhaps matching TRBD1 (5 bases). Trimming left V 0 bases short and J 3 bases short, with 10 bases between. Germline CDR1 SGHRS, CDR2 YFSETQ. The CDR3 length is 14 residues. This CDR3 reads CASSLVAQGYEQYF. The CDR3, as DNA: TGCGCCAGCAGCTTGGTTGCTCAGGGCTACGAGCAGTACTTC.

This clonotype was seen a handful of times. V usage is TRBV11-2 and J usage is TRBJ2-7; 10 nucleotides agree with TRBD1. The CDR3 covers 15 residues. The ends lost 5 bases at V and 2 bases at J; junction bases unmatched: 6. Germline assignment: CDR1 SGHAT and CDR2 FQNNGV. Here the CDR3 DNA reads TGTGCCAGCAGCGAAGGACAGGGGGGGACCTACGAGCAGTACTTC. Protein product: CASSEGQGGTYEQYF.

This clonotype has a handful of counts. The rearrangement joins TRBV14 to TRBJ2-2; no clear D gene. V gave up 2 bases and J gave up 0 bases, with 16 bases separating them. In germline, CDR1 is SGHDN, CDR2 FVKESK. The CDR3 loop spans 18 amino acids. CDR3 nucleotides: TGTGCCAGCAGCCAATTTCCGATCTCGACTTCGAACACCGGGGAGCTGTTTTTT. The encoded protein is CASSQFPISTSNTGELFF.

The table lists this clonotype with many counts. This chain links TRBV7-9 with TRBJ2-1; 8 bases align to TRBD2. CDR1 and CDR2 from the germline V gene are SEHNR and FQNEAQ (reference sequence). V dropped 0 bases and J dropped 13; count of bases not matched to a gene: 5. CDR3 length: 13 amino acids. DNA of the CDR3: TGTGCCAGCAGCTTAGCGTTGACTAGCGCTCAGTTCTTC. Its translation: CASSLALTSAQFF.

This clonotype has just a few counts. The V gene is TRBV9, the J gene TRBJ2-1; D uncertain. There are 14 residues in the CDR3. Between the trimmed V and J ends, which lost 0 bases and 1 base, there was a span of 5 bases. CDR1 is SGDLS, CDR2 YYNGEE, per germline. The CDR3 bases are TGTGCCAGCAGCGTAGTGACATCCTACAATGAGCAGTTCTTC. This sequence encodes CASSVVTSYNEQFF.

In this sample, this clonotype turned up a few times. The V and J genes are TRBV6-2 or TRBV6-3 and TRBJ2-1; D is perhaps TRBD2 (5 bases). The CDR3 runs 18 residues. CDR1 is MNHEY and CDR2 is SVGEGT in the germline V gene. V was cut by 2 bases and J by 0 bases, with 17 bases left in between. The CDR3 region is CASSYPSLGVFSYNEQFF. In nucleotides, the CDR3 is TGTGCCAGCAGTTACCCGTCCCTCGGGGTTTTCTCCTACAATGAGCAGTTCTTC.

This sequence joins TRBV10-3 and TRBJ2-5; 15 bases agree with TRBD2. The CDR3 is made up of 16 amino acids. V lost 3 bases to trimming and J lost 2 bases; unmatched junction nucleotides: 1. Germline values: CDR1 ENHRY, CDR2 SYGVKD. The CDR3 coding sequence is TGTGCCATCAGTGAAGGACTAGCGGGAGGGCAAGAGACCCAGTACTTC. It yields the protein CAISEGLAGGQETQYF.

This clonotype was detected a few times. The V gene is TRBV4-2, the J gene TRBJ2-5, with TRBD2 as a possible D gene (5 bases). The CDR3 is 14 residues long. Germline lookup yields CDR1 LGHNA and CDR2 YNFKEQ. V gave up 1 base and J gave up 5 bases, with 11 bases separating them. The CDR3 DNA sequence: TGTGCCAGCAGCCAAGTTACGTCGGGGGAGACCCAGTACTTC. Translated: CASSQVTSGETQYF.

V usage is TRBV30 and J usage is TRBJ2-3; tentative D call: TRBD2 (6 bases). V lost 8 bases and J lost 0, with 15 bases in between. CDR1 and CDR2 (germline): GTSNPN, SVGIG (reference sequence). This CDR3 contains 14 residues. CDR3: CAGKSGPSTDTQYF. The CDR3 nucleotides read TGTGCCGGGAAGAGCGGGCCTAGCACAGATACGCAGTATTTT.

V usage is TRBV7-2 and J usage is TRBJ2-1; D gene unclear. V lost 3 bases and J 2 bases, leaving 8 bases between the germline ends. CDR1 is SGHTA and CDR2 is FQGNSA in the germline V gene. CDR3 length: 14 amino acids. The CDR3 DNA sequence: TGTGCCAGCAGCTTGGGCTACGCCTACAATGAGCAGTTCTTC. This encodes CASSLGYAYNEQFF. Looking up the rest from reference TRBV7-2 and TRBJ2-1 gives the full variable domain: GAGVSQSPSNKVTEKGKDVELRCDPISGHTALYWYRQSLGQGLEFLIYFQGNSAPDKSGLPSDRFSAERTGGSVSTLTIQRTQQEDSAVYLCASSLGYAYNEQFFGPGTRLTVL.

The CDR3 spells CASSLPLPDRGTYSNQPQHF. DNA for the CDR3: TGTGCCAGCAGCTTACCCCTCCCAGACAGAGGAACTTATAGCAATCAGCCCCAGCATTTT. The J gene is TRBJ1-5, the V gene TRBV11-1; tentatively, D is TRBD1 (5 bases). Germline V gene data show CDR1 as SGHAT and CDR2 as FQDESV (reference sequence). The CDR3 spans 20 residues. V gave up 2 bases and J gave up 0 bases, with 23 bases separating them.

In this sample, this clonotype turned up a few times. The rearrangement uses TRBV5-1 and TRBJ1-1; D is perhaps TRBD1 (6 bases). The CDR3 length is 14 residues. Germline assignment: CDR1 SGHRS and CDR2 YFSETQ. The germline V and J ends were trimmed by 3 bases and 1 base, with 10 bases remaining between them. DNA of the CDR3: TGCGCCAGCAGCTCCGGGACAACGAACACTGAAGCTTTCTTT. Protein product: CASSSGTTNTEAFF.

The chain carries TRBV5-1 and TRBJ1-5, with 10 bases that match TRBD1. The CDR3 runs to 15 residues. Germline V gene lookup returns CDR1 SGHRS and CDR2 YFSETQ. The trim removed 3 bases at V and 4 bases at J, leaving 4 bases unmatched. CDR3 nucleotide sequence: TGCGCCAGCAGCTCGGGACAGGGGAAGAATCAGCCCCAGCATTTT. Protein: CASSSGQGKNQPQHF.

This chain uses TRBV25-1 with TRBJ2-7, with a tentative D call TRBD1 (6 bases). The germline V gene encodes CDR1 MGHDK and CDR2 SYGVNS. This CDR3 is built from 15 residues. V gave up 6 bases and J gave up 2 bases, with 17 bases separating them. The CDR3 here is CASSREAGVPYEQYF. CDR3 bases: TGTGCCAGCAGCCGAGAGGCAGGGGTGCCCTACGAGCAGTACTTC.

This clonotype was seen more than once but under ten times. The rearrangement joins TRBV27 to TRBJ1-5; D gene ambiguous. Trimming took 5 bases from V and 7 from J, leaving 18 bases between them. CDR3 length equals 15 residues. Per the germline V gene, CDR1 is MNHEY and CDR2 is SMNVEV (reference sequence). The CDR3 spells CASSPTPGFRQPQHF. The DNA of the CDR3 is TGTGCCAGCAGTCCCACCCCCGGATTTAGACAGCCCCAGCATTTT.

This clonotype was recorded a few times. The chain links TRBV25-1 to TRBJ2-5, with 7 bases lining up with TRBD2. The germline CDR1 and CDR2 sequences are MGHDK and SYGVNS. V dropped 4 bases and J dropped 5; count of bases not matched to a gene: 7. The CDR3 consists of 14 residues. The CDR3 DNA reads TGTGCCAGCAGTGCGGGAGGCTTCGGGGAGACCCAGTACTTC. It specifies CASSAGGFGETQYF.

The rearrangement joins TRBV28 to TRBJ2-7; D not resolved. This CDR3 region has 15 residues. Germline CDR1 is MDHEN and CDR2 is SYDVKM. Trimming removed 3 bases from V and 11 bases from J, with 23 bases in between. The CDR3 sequence is CASSFPADVGPKEYF. In DNA, the CDR3 is TGTGCCAGCAGTTTCCCGGCGGACGTCGGCCCTAAGGAGTACTTC.

The chain carries TRBV5-1 and TRBJ2-2; no clear D gene. From germline, CDR1 is SGHRS and CDR2 YFSETQ. This CDR3 contains 13 residues. V was pared by 4 bases and J by 6 bases, with 10 bases between. CDR3 amino acids: CASSGMRSGELFF. The CDR3 DNA reads as TGCGCCAGCAGCGGCATGAGGTCCGGGGAGCTGTTTTTT. The entire variable domain, with the rest obtained from reference TRBV5-1 and TRBJ2-2, is as follows: KAGVTQTPRYLIKTRGQQVTLSCSPISGHRSVSWYQQTPGQGLQFLFEYFSETQRNKGNFPGRFSGRQFSNSRSEMNVSTLELGDSALYLCASSGMRSGELFFGEGSRLTVL.

The rearrangement uses TRBV10-3 and TRBJ2-3; no clear D. The CDR3 has 13 residues. V was pared by 6 bases and J by 4 bases, with 11 bases between. Germline lookup yields CDR1 ENHRY and CDR2 SYGVKD. CDR3 sequence (DNA): TGTGCCATCAGCTCCCGTAGGGCAGATACGCAGTATTTT. It yields the protein CAISSRRADTQYF.

This clonotype was counted only a few times. This rearrangement joins TRBV2 to TRBJ2-5, with TRBD2 identical over 8 bases. The junction had 8 bases not matched to a gene; V was cut back by 6 bases and J by 5 bases. This CDR3 spans 14 amino acids. Germline CDR1 is SNHLY and CDR2 is FYNNEI. CDR3: CASSAGTRGETQYF. In DNA, the CDR3 is TGTGCCAGCAGCGCCGGGACTAGAGGGGAGACCCAGTACTTC.

This sequence joins TRBV5-1 and TRBJ1-1; 9 bases agree with TRBD1. The CDR3 loop spans 15 amino acids. The V segment lost 3 bases and the J segment 4 bases; nucleotides outside the gene matches: 7. Germline loops: CDR1 SGHRS, CDR2 YFSETQ. CDR3 amino acids: CASSYGQGRSTEAFF. The CDR3 DNA reads as TGCGCCAGCAGCTACGGACAGGGGAGGAGCACTGAAGCTTTCTTT.

This clonotype was seen only a few times. The gene calls are TRBV27 and TRBJ2-7, with 9 bases identical to TRBD1. The CDR3 consists of 13 residues. Trimming removed 6 bases from V and 4 bases from J; junction bases left unmatched: 4. Germline V gives CDR1 MNHEY, CDR2 SMNVEV (reference sequence). The CDR3 here is CASRRQGEYEQYF. Here the CDR3 DNA reads TGTGCCAGCAGAAGACAGGGGGAATACGAGCAGTACTTC.